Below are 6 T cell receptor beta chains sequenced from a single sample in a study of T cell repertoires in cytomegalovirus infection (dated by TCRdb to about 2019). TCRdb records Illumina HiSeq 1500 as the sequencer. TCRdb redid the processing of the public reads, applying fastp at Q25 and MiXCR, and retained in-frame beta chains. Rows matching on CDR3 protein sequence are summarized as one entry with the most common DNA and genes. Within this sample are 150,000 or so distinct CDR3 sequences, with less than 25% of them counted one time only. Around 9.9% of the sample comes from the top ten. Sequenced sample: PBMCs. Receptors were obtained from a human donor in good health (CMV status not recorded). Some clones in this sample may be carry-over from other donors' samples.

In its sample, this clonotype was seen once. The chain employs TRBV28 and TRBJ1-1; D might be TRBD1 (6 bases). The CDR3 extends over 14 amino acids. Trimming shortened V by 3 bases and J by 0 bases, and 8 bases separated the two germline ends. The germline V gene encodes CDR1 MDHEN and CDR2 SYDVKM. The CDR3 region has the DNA TGTGCCAGCAGTTTTGGGGACATGAACACTGAAGCTTTCTTT. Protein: CASSFGDMNTEAFF.

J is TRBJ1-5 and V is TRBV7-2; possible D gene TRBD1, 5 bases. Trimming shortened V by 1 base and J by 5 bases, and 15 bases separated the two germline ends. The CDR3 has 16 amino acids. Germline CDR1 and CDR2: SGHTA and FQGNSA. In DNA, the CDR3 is TGTGCCAGCAGCTTAGTCGTCACCCCCAGGGATCAGCCCCAGCATTTT. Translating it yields CASSLVVTPRDQPQHF.

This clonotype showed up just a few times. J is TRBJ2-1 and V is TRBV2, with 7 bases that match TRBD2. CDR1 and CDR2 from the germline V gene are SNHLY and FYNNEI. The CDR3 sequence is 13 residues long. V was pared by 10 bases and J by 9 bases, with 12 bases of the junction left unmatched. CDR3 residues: CATPRAGEREQFF. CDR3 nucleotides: TGTGCCACGCCTCGGGCGGGAGAGCGTGAGCAGTTCTTC.

The CDR3 region is CASRGQGVLSGANVLTF. CDR3 sequence (DNA): TGTGCCAGCAGAGGGCAGGGGGTACTCTCTGGGGCCAACGTCCTGACTTTC. This rearrangement joins TRBV28 to TRBJ2-6; TRBD1 matches at 7 bases. There are 17 residues in the CDR3. CDR1 and CDR2 from the germline V gene are MDHEN and SYDVKM. V lost 6 bases to trimming and J lost 0 bases; unmatched junction nucleotides: 8. Together with reference TRBV28 and TRBJ2-6, the CDR3 gives the full variable domain: DVKVTQSSRYLVKRTGEKVFLECVQDMDHENMFWYRQDPGLGLRLIYFSYDVKMKEKGDIPEGYSVSREKKERFSLILESASTNQTSMYLCASRGQGVLSGANVLTFGAGSRLTVL.

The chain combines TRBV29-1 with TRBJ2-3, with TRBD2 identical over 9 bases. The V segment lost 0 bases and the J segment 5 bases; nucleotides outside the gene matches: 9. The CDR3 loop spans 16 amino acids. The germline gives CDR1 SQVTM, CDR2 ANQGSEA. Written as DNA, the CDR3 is TGCAGCGTTGAAGATCGGGGGGTACTAGCGGGAGATACGCAGTATTTT. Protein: CSVEDRGVLAGDTQYF.

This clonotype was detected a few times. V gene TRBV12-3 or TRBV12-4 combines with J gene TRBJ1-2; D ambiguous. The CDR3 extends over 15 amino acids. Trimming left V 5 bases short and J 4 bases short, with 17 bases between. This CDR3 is CASSPVQTLSYGYTF. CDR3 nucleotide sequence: TGTGCCAGCAGTCCCGTACAGACCCTCTCCTATGGCTACACCTTC.